This TCR beta chain was obtained from a study of blood T cell repertoires in COVID-19. As for the study in general: Acute-phase and convalescent COVID-19 samples originated in the United States, Italy and Spain. The analysed material was cDNA or gDNA that came from T cells, B-cell-depleted T cells, or PBMCs.

V was clipped by 0 bases and J by 8 bases, with 17 bases between them. The CDR3 runs 16 residues. The germline gives CDR1 SGHRS, CDR2 YFSETQ. The repertoire was sequenced with immunoSEQ multiplex PCR; TCRdb's copy has only in-frame clones and lacks some. Of more than 200,000 clones listed, around 80% are singletons. Participant-reported clinical history was the basis for cohort assignment. This chain links TRBV5-1 with TRBJ1-4; D possibly corresponds to TRBD1 (5 bases). This sequence originates from a man aged 25-45 years with acute COVID-19. Input material: PBMCs or T cells enriched from blood (not recorded which). The CDR3 sequence is CASSLGVGAGREKLFF. The CDR3 region has the DNA TGCGCCAGCAGCTTGGGAGTAGGGGCAGGGCGAGAAAAACTGTTTTTT.